One and the same sample provided the 18 T cell receptor beta chains below, sequenced in a study of blood T cells in healthy people across ages. It was with a sample-barcoded 5' primer and a J-beta primer mix that a second PCR of roughly 7 to 12 cycles was run. Each CDR3 protein gets one entry after TCRdb re-called the 5' RACE reads with MiXCR. The profile shows some 940,000 distinct CDR3 sequences, about 27% of them singletons. This sample also appeared in a second study, on T cells of mothers and their children.

The sequenced sample consisted of blood. These receptors were obtained from a middle-aged woman in good health.

This clonotype was observed a handful of times. This sequence may be a read error, since a much larger clone differs from it by one base. The gene calls are TRBV15 and TRBJ2-7; the D gene is possibly TRBD2 (6 bases). Germline assignment: CDR1 LNHNV and CDR2 YYDKDF (reference sequence). The V end was cut by 3 bases, the J end by 9 bases, with 15 bases between. This CDR3 contains 13 residues. Here the CDR3 DNA reads TGTGCCACCAGCAGTGACGGGACTCCCGGGCAGTACTTC. Protein product: CATSSDGTPGQYF.

This clonotype occurred a few times. This sequence joins TRBV18 and TRBJ2-7, with 7 positions matching TRBD2. CDR1 is KGHSH and CDR2 is LQKENI in the germline V gene. V lost 6 bases, J lost 9 bases, and 14 bases stayed unmatched. The CDR3 is 14 amino acids. The CDR3 region is CASSEVRGEIGQYF. CDR3 nucleotide sequence: TGTGCCAGCTCGGAAGTCCGGGGGGAGATAGGGCAGTACTTC.

The chain joins TRBV5-5 to TRBJ2-7; no clear D. CDR1 and CDR2 from the germline V gene are SGHKS and YYEKEE (reference sequence). The CDR3 runs to 15 residues. Deletions cut 3 bases from V and 2 bases from J, with 15 bases between. The CDR3 coding sequence is TGTGCCAGCAGCTCGGGCCCCACCAACGCCTACGAGCAGTACTTC. Encoded protein: CASSSGPTNAYEQYF.

J is TRBJ1-5 and V is TRBV6-1; possible D gene TRBD1, 6 bases. The germline V gene has CDR1 MNHNS and CDR2 SASEGT. V was pared by 1 base and J by 6 bases, with 13 bases between. The CDR3 sequence is 15 residues long. This chain's CDR3 is CASSEEAGVGQPQHF. DNA of the CDR3: TGTGCCAGCAGTGAAGAGGCAGGGGTCGGTCAGCCCCAGCATTTT.

This clonotype was seen at least ten times. This chain links TRBV7-2 with TRBJ2-1; a weak D match, TRBD1 (5 bases). The V end lost 2 bases, the J end lost 5 bases, and 10 bases lay between the germline ends. CDR3 size: 14 residues. Germline values: CDR1 SGHTA, CDR2 FQGNSA. The chain's CDR3 is CASSLLTRDNEQFF. CDR3 DNA sequence: TGTGCCAGCAGCTTACTTACCAGGGACAATGAGCAGTTCTTC.

About this clonotype itself: A much larger clone differs from this one at a single base, so this may be a read error. This chain uses TRBV20-1 with TRBJ2-2; 13 nucleotides match TRBD2. Germline CDR1 is DFQATT and CDR2 is SNEGSKA (reference sequence). The CDR3 is 15 amino acids. The CDR3 loop reads CSARTSGGGTGERFF. CDR3 coding DNA: TGCAGTGCACGGACTAGCGGGGGTGGCACCGGGGAGCGGTTTTTT.

The chain links TRBV15 to TRBJ2-3; D remains unclear. The CDR3 covers 13 residues. Germline V lookup: CDR1 LNHNV, CDR2 YYDKDF (reference sequence). Trimming removed 2 bases at V and 0 bases at J, with 3 bases between. CDR3 nucleotides: TGTGCCACCAGCAGAACTAGCACAGATACGCAGTATTTT. Translation: CATSRTSTDTQYF.

This clonotype appeared a few times. DNA of the CDR3: TGTGCCACCAGCAGGGACCCGGGACAGGGGCCTAACAATCAGCCCCAGCATTTT. Protein product: CATSRDPGQGPNNQPQHF. This chain connects TRBV15 to TRBJ1-5, with 10 bases lining up with TRBD1. The J segment lost 3 bases and the V segment lost 3 bases, leaving 11 bases of the junction unmatched. The CDR3 totals 18 residues. Germline V gives CDR1 LNHNV, CDR2 YYDKDF (reference sequence).

The genes are TRBV3-1 and TRBJ2-3; D possibly corresponds to TRBD2 (6 bases). The germline V gene has CDR1 LGHDT and CDR2 YNNKEL (reference sequence). Deletions cut 3 bases from V and 2 bases from J, with 15 bases between. The CDR3 is 16 amino acids. The CDR3 here is CASSHPGLSVTDTQYF. The CDR3 DNA is TGTGCCAGCAGCCACCCGGGACTCAGCGTCACAGATACGCAGTATTTT.

The sample holds many counts of this clonotype. The rearrangement links TRBV28 to TRBJ2-5; 7 nucleotides line up with TRBD1. From germline, CDR1 is MDHEN and CDR2 SYDVKM. This CDR3 contains 16 residues. Unmatched junction bases numbered 10, after V lost 5 bases and J lost 1 base. CDR3 protein: CASSPTTWDSQETQYF. The CDR3, as DNA: TGTGCCAGCAGTCCAACCACCTGGGACAGCCAAGAGACCCAGTACTTC.

V gene TRBV12-3 or TRBV12-4 combines with J gene TRBJ1-5; the D is unclear. The V gene lost 2 bases and the J gene lost 2 bases, with 7 bases spanning the gap. The CDR3 is 14 residues long. The CDR3: CASSLQPGNQPQHF. The DNA for the CDR3 is TGTGCCAGCAGTTTACAGCCCGGCAATCAGCCCCAGCATTTT.

In this sample, this clonotype turned up a few times. This chain connects TRBV7-9 to TRBJ1-6, with TRBD1 matching 12 bases. Germline trimming cut 1 base from V and 4 bases from J; bases unmatched to any gene: 8. CDR1 SEHNR and CDR2 FQNEAQ come from the germline V gene (reference sequence). The CDR3 is made up of 19 amino acids. The CDR3 coding sequence is TGTGCCAGCAGCTTAGGCCCCGGGACAGGGGGCGCGTATAATTCACCCCTCCACTTT. It specifies CASSLGPGTGGAYNSPLHF.

This clonotype has ten or more counts. The chain is built from TRBV11-1 and TRBJ2-3; D is unresolved. This CDR3 has 13 residues. CDR1 is SGHAT, CDR2 FQDESV, per germline (reference sequence). Trimming shortened V by 6 bases and J by 6 bases, and 13 bases separated the two germline ends. DNA of the CDR3: TGTGCCAGCAGATCCCCCGTTGAGGATACGCAGTATTTT. Its protein is CASRSPVEDTQYF.

In regard to this clonotype: Germline and junction disagree at one end, which may indicate a read error. This chain links TRBV12-3 or TRBV12-4 with TRBJ2-5; 8 bases are a match to TRBD2. The J call could be wrong; TRBJ2-1 is a better fit for the DNA end. The CDR3 totals 14 residues. The CDR3, as DNA: TGTGTCAGCAGTTCGGGACTAGACCAAGAGACCCAGTTCTTC. Protein product: CVSSSGLDQETQFF.

This clonotype was found a few times. The chain employs TRBV7-2 and TRBJ1-2, with D possibly TRBD1 on 5 matching bases. The V end lost 5 bases, the J end lost 5 bases, and 18 bases lay between the germline ends. Looked up from germline, CDR1 is SGHTA and CDR2 is FQGNSA. The CDR3 is 15 residues long. CDR3 nucleotides: TGTGCCAGCAGCCGAACCTTCGACAGCTTTTATGGCTACACCTTC. Its protein is CASSRTFDSFYGYTF.

Points on this clonotype: A read error may explain this, as a much larger clone is one base away. The chain employs TRBV7-2 and TRBJ2-7; a possible D gene is TRBD1 (5 bases). The length of the CDR3 is 14 residues. CDR1 and CDR2 from the germline V gene are SGHTA and FQGNSA. CDR3 in DNA: TGTGCCGGCAGCTTTGGCCAGGGCGGCTACGAGCAGTACTTC. Translated: CAGSFGQGGYEQYF.

This clonotype occurred a few times. V and J are TRBV5-5 and TRBJ2-1, with 12 positions matching TRBD2. The CDR3 consists of 18 residues. V was pared by 0 bases and J by 0 bases, with 4 bases of the junction left unmatched. Germline CDR1 is SGHKS and CDR2 is YYEKEE (reference sequence). Written as DNA, the CDR3 is TGTGCCAGCAGCTTGGGTCTAGCGGGGGGGATCTCCTACAATGAGCAGTTCTTC. Translation gives CASSLGLAGGISYNEQFF. The whole variable domain, remainder taken from reference TRBV5-5 and TRBJ2-1, is DAGVTQSPTHLIKTRGQQVTLRCSPISGHKSVSWYQQVLGQGPQFIFQYYEKEERGRGNFPDRFSARQFPNYSSELNVNALLLGDSALYLCASSLGLAGGISYNEQFFGPGTRLTVL.

V gene TRBV9 combines with J gene TRBJ1-6, with TRBD1 matching over 10 bases. The germline CDR1 and CDR2 sequences are SGDLS and YYNGEE. The CDR3 covers 17 residues. J was trimmed by 10 bases and V by 2 bases; bases with no gene match: 12. The CDR3 region is CASSVTGQGTWGSPLHF. CDR3 in DNA: TGTGCCAGCAGCGTCACGGGACAGGGGACCTGGGGGTCACCCCTCCACTTT.